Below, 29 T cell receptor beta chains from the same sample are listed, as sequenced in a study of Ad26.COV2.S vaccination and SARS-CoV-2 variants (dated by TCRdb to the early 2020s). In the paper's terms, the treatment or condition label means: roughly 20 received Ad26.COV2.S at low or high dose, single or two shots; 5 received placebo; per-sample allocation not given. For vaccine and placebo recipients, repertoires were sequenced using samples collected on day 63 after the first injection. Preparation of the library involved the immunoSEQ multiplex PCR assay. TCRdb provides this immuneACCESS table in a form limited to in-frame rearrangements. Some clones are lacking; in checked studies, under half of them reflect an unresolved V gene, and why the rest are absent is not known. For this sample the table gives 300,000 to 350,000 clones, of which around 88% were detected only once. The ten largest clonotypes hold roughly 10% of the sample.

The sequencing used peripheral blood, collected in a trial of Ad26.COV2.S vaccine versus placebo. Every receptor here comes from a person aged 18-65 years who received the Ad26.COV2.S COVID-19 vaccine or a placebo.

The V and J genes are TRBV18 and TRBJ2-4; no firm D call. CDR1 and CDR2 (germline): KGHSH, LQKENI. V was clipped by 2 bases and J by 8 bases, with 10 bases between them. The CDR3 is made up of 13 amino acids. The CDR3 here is CASSPGNRDIQYF. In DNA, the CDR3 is TGTGCCAGCTCACCAGGGAATAGGGACATTCAGTACTTC. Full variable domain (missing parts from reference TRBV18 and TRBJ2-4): NAGVMQNPRHLVRRRGQEARLRCSPMKGHSHVYWYRQLPEEGLKFMVYLQKENIIDESGMPKERFSAEFPKEGPSILRIQQVVRGDSAAYFCASSPGNRDIQYFGAGTRLSVL.

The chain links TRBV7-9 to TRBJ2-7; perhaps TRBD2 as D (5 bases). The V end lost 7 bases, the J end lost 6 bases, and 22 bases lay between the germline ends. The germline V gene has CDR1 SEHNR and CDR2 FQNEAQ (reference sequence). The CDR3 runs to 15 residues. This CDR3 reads CASIPGFGLVGEQYF. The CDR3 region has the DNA TGTGCCAGCATACCGGGATTCGGGCTAGTTGGCGAGCAGTACTTC.

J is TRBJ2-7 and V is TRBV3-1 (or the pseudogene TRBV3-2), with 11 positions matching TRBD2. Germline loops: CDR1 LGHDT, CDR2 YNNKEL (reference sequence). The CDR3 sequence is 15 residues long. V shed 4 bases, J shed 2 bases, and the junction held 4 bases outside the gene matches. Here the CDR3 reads CASSRRLAGTYEQYF. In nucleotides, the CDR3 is TGTGCCAGCAGCCGAAGACTAGCGGGAACCTACGAGCAGTACTTC.

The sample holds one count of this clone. DNA for the CDR3: TGTGCCAGCAGCTTTCTTACAGGTGATAGGGATACGCAGTATTTT. Encoded protein: CASSFLTGDRDTQYF. The chain employs TRBV13 and TRBJ2-3, with D tentatively TRBD1 (5 bases). Looked up from germline, CDR1 is PRHDT and CDR2 is FYEKMQ (reference sequence). V was trimmed by 3 bases and J by 6 bases, leaving 16 bases between them. The CDR3 totals 15 residues.

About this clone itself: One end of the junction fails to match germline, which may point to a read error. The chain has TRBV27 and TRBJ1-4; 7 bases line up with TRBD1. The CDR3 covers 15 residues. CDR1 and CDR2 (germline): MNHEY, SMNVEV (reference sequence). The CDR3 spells CASSLSGTANEKLFF. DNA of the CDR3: TGTGCCAGCAGCTTATCCGGGACAGCTAATGAAAAACTGTTTTTT.

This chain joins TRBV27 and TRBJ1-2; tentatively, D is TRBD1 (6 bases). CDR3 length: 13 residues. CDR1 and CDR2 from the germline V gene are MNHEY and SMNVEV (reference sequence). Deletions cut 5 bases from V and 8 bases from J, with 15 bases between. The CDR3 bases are TGTGCCAGCAGTCCGGGGACACCTTCGGGCTACACCTTC. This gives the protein CASSPGTPSGYTF.

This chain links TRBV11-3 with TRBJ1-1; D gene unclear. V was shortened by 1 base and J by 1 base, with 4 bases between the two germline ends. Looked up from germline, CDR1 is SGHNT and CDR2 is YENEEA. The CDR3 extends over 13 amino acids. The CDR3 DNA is TGTGCCAGCAGCTTAGTACGGAACACTGAAGCTTTCTTT. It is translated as CASSLVRNTEAFF.

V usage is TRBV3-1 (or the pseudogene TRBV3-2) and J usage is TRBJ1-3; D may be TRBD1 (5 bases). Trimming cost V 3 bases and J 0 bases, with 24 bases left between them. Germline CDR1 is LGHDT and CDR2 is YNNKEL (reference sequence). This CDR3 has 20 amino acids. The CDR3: CASSHWQDRDLTHSGNTIYF. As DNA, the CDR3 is TGTGCCAGCAGCCATTGGCAGGACCGGGACCTTACGCACTCTGGAAACACCATATATTTT.

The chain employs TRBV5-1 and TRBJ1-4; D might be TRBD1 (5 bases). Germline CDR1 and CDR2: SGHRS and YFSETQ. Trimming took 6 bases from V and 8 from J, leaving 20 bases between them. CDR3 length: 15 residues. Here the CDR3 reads CASTPSVGGEEKLFF. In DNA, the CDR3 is TGCGCCAGCACCCCTAGTGTGGGGGGAGAAGAAAAACTGTTTTTT.

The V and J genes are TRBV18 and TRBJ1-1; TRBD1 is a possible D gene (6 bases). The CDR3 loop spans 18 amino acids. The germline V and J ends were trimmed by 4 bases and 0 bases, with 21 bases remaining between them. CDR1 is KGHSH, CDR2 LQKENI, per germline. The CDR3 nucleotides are TGTGCCAGCTCACTCCCGGGACACCTACGAGCAATGAACACTGAAGCTTTCTTT. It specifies CASSLPGHLRAMNTEAFF.

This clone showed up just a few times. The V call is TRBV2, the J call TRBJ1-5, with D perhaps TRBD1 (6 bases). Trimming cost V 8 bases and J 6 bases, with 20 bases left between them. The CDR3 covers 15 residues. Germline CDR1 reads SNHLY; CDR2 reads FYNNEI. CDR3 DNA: TGTGCCAGCCACCGCGGGGGCAGGGATCGTCAGCCCCAGCATTTT. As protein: CASHRGGRDRQPQHF. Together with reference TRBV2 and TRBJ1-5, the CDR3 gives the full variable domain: EPEVTQTPSHQVTQMGQEVILRCVPISNHLYFYWYRQILGQKVEFLVSFYNNEISEKSEIFDDQFSVERPDGSNFTLKIRSTKLEDSAMYFCASHRGGRDRQPQHFGDGTRLSIL.

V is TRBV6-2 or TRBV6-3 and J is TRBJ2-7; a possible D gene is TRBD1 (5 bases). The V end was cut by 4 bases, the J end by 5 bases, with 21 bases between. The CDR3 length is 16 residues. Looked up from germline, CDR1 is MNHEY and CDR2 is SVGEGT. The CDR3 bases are TGTGCCAGCAGTTTCCAACCCAGGGTCTTGGACGACGAGCAGTACTTC. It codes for CASSFQPRVLDDEQYF.

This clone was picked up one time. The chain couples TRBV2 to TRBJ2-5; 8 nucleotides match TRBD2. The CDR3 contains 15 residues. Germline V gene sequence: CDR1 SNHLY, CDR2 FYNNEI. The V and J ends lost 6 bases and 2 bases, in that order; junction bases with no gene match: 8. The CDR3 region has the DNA TGTGCCAGCAGGGCAACTAGCGGTAAACAAGAGACCCAGTACTTC. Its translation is CASRATSGKQETQYF.

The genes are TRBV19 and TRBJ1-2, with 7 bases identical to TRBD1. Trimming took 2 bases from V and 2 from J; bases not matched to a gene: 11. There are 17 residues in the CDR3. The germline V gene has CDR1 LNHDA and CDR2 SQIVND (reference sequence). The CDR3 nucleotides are TGTGCCAGTAGTATATTCCGGGACAGACGATCCAACTATGGCTACACCTTC. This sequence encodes CASSIFRDRRSNYGYTF.

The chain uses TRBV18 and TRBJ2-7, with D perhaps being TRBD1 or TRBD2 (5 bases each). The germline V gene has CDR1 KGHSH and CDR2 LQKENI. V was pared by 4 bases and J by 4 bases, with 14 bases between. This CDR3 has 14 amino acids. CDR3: CASSLQGWEYEQYF. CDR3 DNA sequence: TGTGCCAGCTCACTTCAGGGTTGGGAGTACGAGCAGTACTTC.

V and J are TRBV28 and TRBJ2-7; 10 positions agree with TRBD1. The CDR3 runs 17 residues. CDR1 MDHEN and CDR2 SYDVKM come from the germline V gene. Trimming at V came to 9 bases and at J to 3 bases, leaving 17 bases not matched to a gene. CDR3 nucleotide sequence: TGTGCCAGTCGACCGGGACAGGGGTTTCTCAGAAACTACGAGCAGTACTTC. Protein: CASRPGQGFLRNYEQYF. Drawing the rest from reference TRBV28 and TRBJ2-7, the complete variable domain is DVKVTQSSRYLVKRTGEKVFLECVQDMDHENMFWYRQDPGLGLRLIYFSYDVKMKEKGDIPEGYSVSREKKERFSLILESASTNQTSMYLCASRPGQGFLRNYEQYFGPGTRLTVT.

The CDR3 nucleotides read TGTGCCAGCAGCCAAGGTACTAGCGCAGGGGGGACAGATACGCAGTATTTT. This sequence encodes CASSQGTSAGGTDTQYF. The chain links TRBV4-2 to TRBJ2-3; D assignment may be TRBD1 or TRBD2 (7 bases each). Germline CDR1 LGHNA, CDR2 YNFKEQ. The CDR3 has 17 amino acids. Trimming stripped 1 base from V and 3 bases from J, with 17 bases between.

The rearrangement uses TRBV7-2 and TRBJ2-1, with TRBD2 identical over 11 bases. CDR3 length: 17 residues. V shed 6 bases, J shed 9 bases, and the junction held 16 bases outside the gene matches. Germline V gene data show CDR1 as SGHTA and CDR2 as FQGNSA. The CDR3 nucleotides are TGTGCCAGCAGTTCCCTCCGAGGTACTAGCGGGAGAGGTGAGCAGTTCTTC. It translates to CASSSLRGTSGRGEQFF.

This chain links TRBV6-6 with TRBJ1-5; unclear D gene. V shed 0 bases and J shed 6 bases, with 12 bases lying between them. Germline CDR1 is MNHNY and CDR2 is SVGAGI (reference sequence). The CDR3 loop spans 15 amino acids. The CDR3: CASSYSGRGAQPQHF. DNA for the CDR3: TGTGCCAGCAGTTACTCCGGTCGGGGAGCTCAGCCCCAGCATTTT.

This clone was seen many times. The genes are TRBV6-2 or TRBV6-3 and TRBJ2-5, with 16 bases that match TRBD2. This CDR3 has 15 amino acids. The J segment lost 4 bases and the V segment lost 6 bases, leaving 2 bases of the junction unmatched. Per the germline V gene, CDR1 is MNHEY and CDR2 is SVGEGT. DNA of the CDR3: TGTGCCAGCAGCGGGACTAGCGGGGGGGCAGAGACCCAGTACTTC. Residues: CASSGTSGGAETQYF.

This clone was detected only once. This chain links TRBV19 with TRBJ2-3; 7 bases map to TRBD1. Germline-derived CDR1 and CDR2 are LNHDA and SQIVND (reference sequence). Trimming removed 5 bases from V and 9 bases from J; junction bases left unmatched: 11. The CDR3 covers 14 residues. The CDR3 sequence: CASSRDSGGRTQYF. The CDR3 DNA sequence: TGTGCCAGTAGTCGAGATTCAGGGGGTCGGACGCAGTATTTT. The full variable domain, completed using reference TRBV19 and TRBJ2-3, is DGGITQSPKYLFRKEGQNVTLSCEQNLNHDAMYWYRQDPGQGLRLIYYSQIVNDFQKGDIAEGYSVSREKKESFPLTVTSAQKNPTAFYLCASSRDSGGRTQYFGPGTRLTVL.

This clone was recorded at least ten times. CDR3 nucleotide sequence: TGTGCCAGCAGCTACCAGACCAAACCCGGGGACTATGGCTACACCTTC. This sequence encodes CASSYQTKPGDYGYTF. V is TRBV7-8 and J is TRBJ1-2; D is ambiguous. V was shortened by 4 bases and J by 3 bases, with 18 bases between the two germline ends. The CDR3 has 16 residues. Germline CDR1 reads SGHVS; CDR2 reads FQNEAQ.

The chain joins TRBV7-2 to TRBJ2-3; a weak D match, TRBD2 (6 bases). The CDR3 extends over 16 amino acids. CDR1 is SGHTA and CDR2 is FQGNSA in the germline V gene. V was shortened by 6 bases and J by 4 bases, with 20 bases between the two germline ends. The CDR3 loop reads CASRLSSVRTPDTQYF. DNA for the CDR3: TGTGCCAGCAGACTTTCTAGCGTCCGGACCCCAGATACGCAGTATTTT.

CDR3 DNA sequence: TGTGCCAGCAGCCGACAGGGGGCAAACCGGAATGAGCAGTTCTTC. Residues: CASSRQGANRNEQFF. The rearrangement links TRBV11-3 to TRBJ2-1, with TRBD1 matching 10 bases. J was trimmed by 7 bases and V by 5 bases; bases with no gene match: 8. The CDR3 has 15 residues. Germline V CDR1 and CDR2: SGHNT, YENEEA.

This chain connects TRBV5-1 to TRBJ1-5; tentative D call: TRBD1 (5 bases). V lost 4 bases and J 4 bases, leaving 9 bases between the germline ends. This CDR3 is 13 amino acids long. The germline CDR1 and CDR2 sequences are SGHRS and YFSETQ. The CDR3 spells CASSGDVNQPQHF. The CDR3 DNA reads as TGCGCCAGCAGCGGGGACGTAAATCAGCCCCAGCATTTT.

This CDR3 is CASSSQVTNEKLFF. CDR3 nucleotides: TGTGCCAGCAGCTCTCAGGTTACTAATGAAAAACTGTTTTTT. The chain is built from TRBV7-9 and TRBJ1-4; no firm D call. There are 14 residues in the CDR3. V was pared by 4 bases and J by 2 bases, with 8 bases between. Germline V gene lookup returns CDR1 SEHNR and CDR2 FQNEAQ (reference sequence).

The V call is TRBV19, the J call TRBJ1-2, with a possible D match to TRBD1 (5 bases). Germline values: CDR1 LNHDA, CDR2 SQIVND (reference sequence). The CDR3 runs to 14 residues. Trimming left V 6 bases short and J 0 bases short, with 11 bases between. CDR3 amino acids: CASSPDTTNYGYTF. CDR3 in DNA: TGTGCCAGTAGCCCGGACACCACTAACTATGGCTACACCTTC.

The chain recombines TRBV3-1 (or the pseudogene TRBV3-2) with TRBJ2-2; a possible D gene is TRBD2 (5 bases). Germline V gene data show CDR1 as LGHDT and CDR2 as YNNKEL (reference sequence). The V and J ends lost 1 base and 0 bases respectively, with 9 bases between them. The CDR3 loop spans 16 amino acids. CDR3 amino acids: CASSQVLLANTGELFF. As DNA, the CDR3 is TGTGCCAGCAGCCAAGTGTTACTAGCGAACACCGGGGAGCTGTTTTTT.

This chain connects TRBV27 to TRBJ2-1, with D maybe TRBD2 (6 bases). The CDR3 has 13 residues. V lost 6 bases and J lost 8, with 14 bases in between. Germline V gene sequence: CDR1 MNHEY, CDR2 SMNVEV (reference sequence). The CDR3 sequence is CASSPRLVDEQFF. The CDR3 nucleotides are TGTGCCAGCAGCCCAAGACTAGTCGATGAGCAGTTCTTC.